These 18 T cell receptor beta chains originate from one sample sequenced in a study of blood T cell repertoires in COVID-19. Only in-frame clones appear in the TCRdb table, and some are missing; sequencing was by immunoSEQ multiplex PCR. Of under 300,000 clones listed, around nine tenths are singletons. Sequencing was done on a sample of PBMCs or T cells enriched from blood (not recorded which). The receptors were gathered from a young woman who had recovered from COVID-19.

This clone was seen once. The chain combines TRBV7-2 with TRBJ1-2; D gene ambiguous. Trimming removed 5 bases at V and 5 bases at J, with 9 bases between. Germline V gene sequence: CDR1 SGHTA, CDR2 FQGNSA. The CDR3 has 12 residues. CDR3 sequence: CASSKTGYGYTF. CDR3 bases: TGTGCCAGCAGCAAAACCGGTTATGGCTACACCTTC.

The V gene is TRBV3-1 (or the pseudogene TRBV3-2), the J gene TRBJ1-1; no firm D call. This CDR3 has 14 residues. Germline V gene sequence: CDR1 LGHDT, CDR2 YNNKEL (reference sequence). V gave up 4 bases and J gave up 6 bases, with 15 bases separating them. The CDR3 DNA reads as TGTGCCAGCAGCCGCCGGGATCAGAGGGCTGAAGCTTTCTTT. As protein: CASSRRDQRAEAFF.

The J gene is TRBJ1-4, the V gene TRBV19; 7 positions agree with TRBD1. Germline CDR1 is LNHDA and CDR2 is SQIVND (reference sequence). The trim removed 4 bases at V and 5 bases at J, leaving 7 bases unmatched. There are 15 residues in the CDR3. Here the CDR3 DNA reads TGTGCCAGTAGTAGAACACAGGGGCCCAATGAAAAACTGTTTTTT. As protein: CASSRTQGPNEKLFF.

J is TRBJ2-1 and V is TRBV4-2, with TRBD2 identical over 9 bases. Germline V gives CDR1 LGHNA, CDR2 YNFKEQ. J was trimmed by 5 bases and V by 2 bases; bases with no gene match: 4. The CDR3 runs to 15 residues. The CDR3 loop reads CASSQRLAEHNEQFF. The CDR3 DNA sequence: TGTGCCAGCAGCCAAAGACTAGCGGAACACAATGAGCAGTTCTTC.

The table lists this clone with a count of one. The CDR3, as DNA: TGTGCCAGCAGCCCTTCGCCAGGCCGCGGAGGGTATGAAAAACTGTTTTTT. As protein: CASSPSPGRGGYEKLFF. The chain joins TRBV5-6 to TRBJ1-4; unclear D gene. Germline CDR1 reads SGHDT; CDR2 reads YYEEEE. V was pared by 4 bases and J by 6 bases, with 22 bases between. The CDR3 totals 17 residues.

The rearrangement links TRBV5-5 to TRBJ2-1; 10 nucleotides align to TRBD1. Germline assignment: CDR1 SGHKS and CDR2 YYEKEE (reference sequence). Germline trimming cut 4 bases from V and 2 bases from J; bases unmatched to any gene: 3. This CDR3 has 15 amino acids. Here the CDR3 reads CASSRGQGTYNEQFF. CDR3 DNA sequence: TGTGCCAGCAGCCGGGGACAGGGGACCTACAATGAGCAGTTCTTC.

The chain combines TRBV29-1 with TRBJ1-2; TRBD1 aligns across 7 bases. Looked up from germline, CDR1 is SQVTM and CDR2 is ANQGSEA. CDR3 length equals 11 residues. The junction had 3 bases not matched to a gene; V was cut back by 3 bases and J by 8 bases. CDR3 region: CSVETDRGYTF. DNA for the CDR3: TGCAGCGTTGAGACGGACAGGGGCTACACCTTC.

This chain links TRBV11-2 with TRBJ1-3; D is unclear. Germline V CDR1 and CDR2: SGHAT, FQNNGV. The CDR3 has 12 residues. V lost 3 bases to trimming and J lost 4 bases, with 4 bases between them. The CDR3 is CASSFEGNTIYF. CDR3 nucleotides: TGTGCCAGCAGCTTTGAGGGAAACACCATATATTTT.

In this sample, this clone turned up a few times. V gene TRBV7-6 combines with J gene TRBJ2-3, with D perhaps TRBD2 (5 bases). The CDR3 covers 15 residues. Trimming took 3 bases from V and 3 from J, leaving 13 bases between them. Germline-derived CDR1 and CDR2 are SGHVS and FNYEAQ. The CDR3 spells CASSFLGDGTDTQYF. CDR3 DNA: TGTGCCAGCAGCTTTCTCGGGGATGGGACAGATACGCAGTATTTT.

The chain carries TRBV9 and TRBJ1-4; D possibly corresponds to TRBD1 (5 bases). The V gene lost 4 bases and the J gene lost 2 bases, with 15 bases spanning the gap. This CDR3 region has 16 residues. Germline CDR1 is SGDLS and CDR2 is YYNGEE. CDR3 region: CASSLAGGGTNEKLFF. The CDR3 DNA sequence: TGTGCCAGCAGCCTTGCGGGCGGGGGGACTAATGAAAAACTGTTTTTT.

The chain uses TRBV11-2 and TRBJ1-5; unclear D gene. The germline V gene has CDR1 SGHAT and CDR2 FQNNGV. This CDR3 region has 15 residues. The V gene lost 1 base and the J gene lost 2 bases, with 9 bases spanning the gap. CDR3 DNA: TGTGCCAGCAGCTTAGCCGGGAACGGCAATCAGCCCCAGCATTTT. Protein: CASSLAGNGNQPQHF.

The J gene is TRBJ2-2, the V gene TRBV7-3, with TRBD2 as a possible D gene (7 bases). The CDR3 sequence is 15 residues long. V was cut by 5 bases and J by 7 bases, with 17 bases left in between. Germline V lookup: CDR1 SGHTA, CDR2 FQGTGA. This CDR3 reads CASSPPGGAVGELFF. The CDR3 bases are TGTGCCAGCAGCCCCCCTGGGGGGGCCGTCGGGGAGCTGTTTTTT.

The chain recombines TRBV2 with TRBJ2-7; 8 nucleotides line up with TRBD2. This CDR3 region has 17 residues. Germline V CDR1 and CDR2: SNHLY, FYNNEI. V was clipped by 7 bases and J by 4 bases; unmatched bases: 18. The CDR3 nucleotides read TGTGCCAGCACGGTCCACCCCCGTGCGAGCGGGAGTTACGAGCAGTACTTC. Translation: CASTVHPRASGSYEQYF.

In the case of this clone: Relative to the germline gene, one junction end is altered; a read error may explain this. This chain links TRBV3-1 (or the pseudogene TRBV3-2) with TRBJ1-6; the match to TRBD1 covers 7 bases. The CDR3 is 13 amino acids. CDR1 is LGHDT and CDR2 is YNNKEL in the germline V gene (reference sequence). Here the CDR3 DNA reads TGTGCCAGCAGCCTAGGTGTTAGGGACAGCCCCTACTTT. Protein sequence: CASSLGVRDSPYF.

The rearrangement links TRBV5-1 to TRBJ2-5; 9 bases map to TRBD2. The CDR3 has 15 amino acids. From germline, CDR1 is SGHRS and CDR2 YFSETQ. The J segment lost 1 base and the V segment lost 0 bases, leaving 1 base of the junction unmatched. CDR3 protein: CASSLGSGSQETQYF. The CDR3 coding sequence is TGCGCCAGCAGCTTGGGTAGCGGGAGCCAAGAGACCCAGTACTTC.

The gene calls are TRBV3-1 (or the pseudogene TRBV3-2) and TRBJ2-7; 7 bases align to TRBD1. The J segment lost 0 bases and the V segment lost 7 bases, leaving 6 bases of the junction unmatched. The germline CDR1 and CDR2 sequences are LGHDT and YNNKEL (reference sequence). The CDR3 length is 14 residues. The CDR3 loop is CASTTDRVSYEQYF. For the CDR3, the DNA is TGTGCCAGCACCACCGACAGGGTCTCCTACGAGCAGTACTTC.

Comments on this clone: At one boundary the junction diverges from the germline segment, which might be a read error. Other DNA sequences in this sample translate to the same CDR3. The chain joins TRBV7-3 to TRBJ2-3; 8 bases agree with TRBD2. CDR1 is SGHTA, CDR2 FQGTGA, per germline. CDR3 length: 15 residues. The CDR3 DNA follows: TGTGCCAGCAGCTTAAACGGGAGGGGGTCAGATACGCAGTATTTC. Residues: CASSLNGRGSDTQYF.

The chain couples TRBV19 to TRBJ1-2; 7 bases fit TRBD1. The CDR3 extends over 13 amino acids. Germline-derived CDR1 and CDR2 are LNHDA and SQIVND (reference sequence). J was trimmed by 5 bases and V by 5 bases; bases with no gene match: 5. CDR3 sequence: CASSSDREYGYTF. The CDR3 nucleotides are TGTGCCAGTAGTTCCGACAGGGAATATGGCTACACCTTC.